In this sample, the clone carrying this T cell receptor beta chain turned up a few times. Antigen specificity is unknown. The data were taken from a study of beta chain features in type 1 diabetes. Findings of the study overall: In type 1 diabetes patients, VDJ junctions had fewer insertions; deletions at these junctions were more frequent.

The investigators reverse transcribed all of the isolated RNA, so they sequenced expressed TCRB transcripts. An average around 3.5 million reads came from naive, central memory and regulatory T cell samples. Assay: immunoSEQ multiplex PCR; the TCRdb copy retains only in-frame clones and omits some. The sample lists hundreds of thousands of clones; 30% were seen once. The receptor was derived from a young man in good health. Sequenced: naive CD4+ T cells from blood.

The DNA for the CDR3 is TGTGCCAGCAGCTTAACCCCAGGGGGCGCGGGCTATGGCTACACCTTC. Its protein product is CASSLTPGGAGYGYTF. The V gene is TRBV7-2, the J gene TRBJ1-2; 8 nucleotides align to TRBD1. CDR3 length equals 16 residues. In germline, CDR1 is SGHTA, CDR2 FQGNSA. J gave up 4 bases and V 2 bases, and 9 bases lay outside the gene matches.